This TCR beta chain is drawn from a study of T cell clones after liver transplantation. Across the study: TCRbeta sequencing after a pre-transplant mixed lymphocyte reaction identified graft-donor-reactive clones, later tracked in post-transplant blood. Standard immunosuppression, with no induction, continued until 12-24 months after transplant.

Looked up from germline, CDR1 is MNHEY and CDR2 is SMNVEV (reference sequence). V gave up 2 bases and J gave up 4 bases, with 18 bases separating them. The CDR3 has 17 residues. Repertoires were generated with immunoSEQ multiplex PCR, while TCRdb's copy carries only in-frame clones and drops some. The sample consists of about 80,000 clones, roughly 80% of them appearing once. This clone was found a few times. The sequence came from a human patient who received a liver transplant. T cells may partly derive from the graft donor. The sequenced sample was CD4+ T cells from blood, obtained roughly 3.5 years after liver transplant. The chain recombines TRBV27 with TRBJ1-5; weak D call: TRBD1 (6 bases). The CDR3 here is CASSLNFGTMKNQPQHF. The CDR3 coding sequence is TGTGCCAGCAGTTTAAATTTTGGGACAATGAAGAATCAGCCCCAGCATTTT.